Listed below are T cell receptor beta chains from one sample, sequenced in a study of blood T cell repertoires in COVID-19. Clones were sequenced by immunoSEQ multiplex PCR, and TCRdb holds only the in-frame ones, with some missing. The table lists 80,000 to 90,000 clones, around nine tenths of them singletons. Sequencing input: peripheral blood. These receptor sequences come from a man aged 40-49 years with acute or convalescent COVID-19. CDR3s include the opening cysteine and the closing phenylalanine or tryptophan. The D gene is left open where the match is weak. Rows may omit the clone size; those that give it use once, few, many or a size class.

clone_size j_call d_call v_call cdr3_nt cdr3_aa
- TRBJ1-1 - TRBV4-1 TGCGCCAGCAGCTACGAGCAGGGGCGAAGTGAAGCTTTCTTT CASSYEQGRSEAFF
- TRBJ1-2 TRBD1 TRBV11-3 TGTGCCAGCAGCTCCTCTCCGGGACAGGGTGTTGGCTACACCTTC CASSSSPGQGVGYTF
few TRBJ1-1 - TRBV12-3/TRBV12-4 TGTGCCAGCAGTTTAAATCCAGGCACTGAAGCTTTCTTT CASSLNPGTEAFF
- TRBJ1-2 TRBD1 TRBV25-1 TGTGCCAGCAGTTCTACAGGGGGTTTCGGCTACACCTTC CASSSTGGFGYTF
- TRBJ1-6 - TRBV13 TGTGCCAGCAGCTCAACGACAGGTTTAATAGGTTCACCCCTCCACTTT CASSSTTGLIGSPLHF
- TRBJ1-4 TRBD1 TRBV19 TGTGCCAGTAGTCTAGGACAGGTCGTGCAAGAGGAAAAACTGTTTTTT CASSLGQVVQEEKLFF
- TRBJ2-2 TRBD2 TRBV7-6 TGTGCCAGCAGCTCCCTCGGCGGGAGGGACGGAAACACCGGGGAGCTGTTTTTT CASSSLGGRDGNTGELFF
- TRBJ2-2 - TRBV6-5 TGTGCCAGCATCAAGAGACAGGACACCGGGGAGCTGTTTTTT CASIKRQDTGELFF
- TRBJ2-6 TRBD1 TRBV30 TGTGCCTGGAGTTTGGGACAGGTCCTGTCTGGGGCCAACGTCCTGACTTTC CAWSLGQVLSGANVLTF
- TRBJ2-5 TRBD2 TRBV2 TGTGCCAGCAATGAAGCAGGGAGGGTGGAGACCCAGTACTTC CASNEAGRVETQYF
- TRBJ1-3 - TRBV29-1 TGCAGCGTGAACACCAACTCTGGAAACACCATATATTTT CSVNTNSGNTIYF
- TRBJ1-4 TRBD1 TRBV7-2 TGTGCCAGCAGCTTAGATCCGGCAGGGGGCCTTTCTTGGGAAAAACTGTTTTTT CASSLDPAGGLSWEKLFF
- TRBJ1-6 - TRBV9 TGTGCCAGCAGCGTAGGGAACAGGGCTTCACCCCTCCACTTT CASSVGNRASPLHF
- TRBJ1-1 TRBD1 TRBV7-9 TGTGCCAGCAGCCGTCGACAGGGATTGAGCACTGAAGCTTTCTTT CASSRRQGLSTEAFF
many TRBJ2-1 - TRBV11-2 TGTGCCAGCAGCTTAGTTCGCAGCTCCTACAATGAGCAGTTCTTC CASSLVRSSYNEQFF
- TRBJ2-5 - TRBV5-6 TGTGCCAGCAGCTTGGCTGGGAGGACCCAGTACTTC CASSLAGRTQYF
- TRBJ2-4 TRBD2 TRBV2 TGTGCCAGCAGTGCGTTGCGGGAGTTAGACATTCAGTACTTC CASSALRELDIQYF
few TRBJ2-7 TRBD1 TRBV5-4 TGTGCCAGCAGCTCGGACAGGGGGCGTTTCGACGAGCAGTACTTC CASSSDRGRFDEQYF
- TRBJ2-1 - TRBV5-1 TGCGCCAGCAGCTTGGGTACAAACAATGAGCAGTTCTTC CASSLGTNNEQFF
- TRBJ1-1 - TRBV3-1/TRBV3-2 TGTGCCAGCAGCCCGGGACCGCGGGGGAGTGAAGCTTTCTTT CASSPGPRGSEAFF
once TRBJ1-4 TRBD1 TRBV19 TGTGCCAGTACTCCGTTCCGGACAGGGGCAAGTGAAAAACTGTTTTTT CASTPFRTGASEKLFF
- TRBJ2-5 - TRBV3-1/TRBV3-2 TGTGCCAGCAGCCAAGCCTCAGGCCCAGAGACCCAGTACTTC CASSQASGPETQYF
once TRBJ2-7 - TRBV7-2 TGTGCCAGCAGCTTGAATTTCGGGGTGTACTACGAGCAGTACTTC CASSLNFGVYYEQYF
- TRBJ1-6 TRBD1 TRBV30 TGTGCCTGGAGTCCCGGACAGGGGAAGTCCTATAATTCACCCCTCCACTTT CAWSPGQGKSYNSPLHF
- TRBJ1-1 TRBD1 TRBV18 TGTGCCAGCTCACCCGGGACAGGTGGCCTCATGAACACTGAAGCTTTCTTT CASSPGTGGLMNTEAFF
- TRBJ1-6 - TRBV27 TGTGCCAGCAGTTTAAGTCGGGCAGGGTATAATTCACCCCTCCACTTT CASSLSRAGYNSPLHF
- TRBJ1-1 - TRBV4-1 TGCGCCAGCAGCCAAGTATGGGGGGACCGCCTCTCGGAAGCTTTCTTT CASSQVWGDRLSEAFF
- TRBJ2-1 TRBD1 TRBV11-2 TGTGCCAGCAGCTTAGGACAGGGCACCTACAATGAGCAGTTCTTC CASSLGQGTYNEQFF
- TRBJ1-6 TRBD1 TRBV6-5 TGTGCCAGCGGGGACAGAAATTCACCCCTCCACTTT CASGDRNSPLHF
- TRBJ1-5 TRBD1 TRBV19 TGTGCCACTAAGGGACAGGGTATTAGCAATCAGCCCCAGCATTTT CATKGQGISNQPQHF
- TRBJ1-1 - TRBV13 TGTGCCAGCAGCTTATATTCCGGGATTTCTGAAGCTTTCTTT CASSLYSGISEAFF